This T cell receptor beta chain was found in a study of T cells in Graves' hyperthyroidism and ophthalmopathy. The V gene's germline CDR1 is SGHVS and CDR2 FNYEAQ. The CDR3 contains 14 residues. After removal of 2 bases from V and 6 bases from J, the junction contained 4 bases not matched to a gene. TCR beta CDR3 regions were amplified from RNA transcripts. During a first-round RT-PCR of the TCR CDR3, the HTBI primer set was used. TCRdb redid the calling of the multiplex PCR reads with MiXCR, one entry per CDR3 protein. Here the sample spans under 500,000 distinct CDR3 sequences, more than 13% being singletons.

Sequenced input: blood. This receptor was identified in a man over 45 with Graves' ophthalmopathy. The genes are TRBV7-6 and TRBJ2-3, with TRBD2 identical over 8 bases. The CDR3 protein is CASSLKSGSDTQYF. In nucleotides, the CDR3 is TGTGCCAGCAGCTTAAAGAGCGGGAGTGATACGCAGTATTTT.